These 8 T cell receptor beta chains were sequenced from one sample in a study of T cells after yellow fever vaccination. MiXCR, applied by TCRdb to the 5' RACE reads, yields one record per CDR3 protein. The top ten hold roughly 3.2% of the sample, which has some 200,000 distinct CDR3 sequences, 3% to 4% seen once. This sample comprised CD4+ T cells sorted from PBMCs, obtained 10 days after the yellow fever booster vaccination. All receptors come from a man younger than 35 who received the YFV17D yellow fever vaccine.

The V gene is TRBV5-4, the J gene TRBJ2-4; D not resolved. CDR3 size: 12 residues. The V gene's germline CDR1 is SGHNT and CDR2 YYREEE (reference sequence). The V gene lost 4 bases and the J gene lost 5 bases, with 7 bases spanning the gap. DNA of the CDR3: TGTGCCAGCAGCCTAGATGAAAACATTCAGTACTTC. The encoded protein is CASSLDENIQYF. The variable domain in full, completed from reference TRBV5-4 and TRBJ2-4, reads ETGVTQSPTHLIKTRGQQVTLRCSSQSGHNTVSWYQQALGQGPQFIFQYYREEENGRGNFPPRFSGLQFPNYSSELNVNALELDDSALYLCASSLDENIQYFGAGTRLSVL.

This clonotype was seen ten or more times. The chain links TRBV12-3 or TRBV12-4 to TRBJ1-6; 7 bases are shared with TRBD1. Unmatched junction bases numbered 1, after V lost 5 bases and J lost 3 bases. The CDR3 consists of 14 residues. CDR3 bases: TGTGCCAGCAGTCCAGGGGGCTATAATTCACCCCTCCACTTT. As protein: CASSPGGYNSPLHF.

This clonotype was seen more than once but under ten times. The chain's CDR3 is CASSLVGASETQYF. CDR3 DNA sequence: TGCGCCAGCAGCTTGGTGGGGGCCTCGGAGACCCAGTACTTC. This chain links TRBV5-1 with TRBJ2-5, with D perhaps matching TRBD1 (6 bases). CDR1 is SGHRS, CDR2 YFSETQ, per germline. The CDR3 contains 14 residues. Trimming removed 0 bases at V and 5 bases at J, with 11 bases between.

The rearrangement links TRBV2 to TRBJ2-7; D not resolved. The CDR3 length is 13 residues. The germline gives CDR1 SNHLY, CDR2 FYNNEI. Trimming took 5 bases from V and 2 from J, leaving 10 bases between them. The CDR3 sequence: CASSTQGPYEQYF. CDR3 DNA sequence: TGTGCCAGCAGTACGCAAGGTCCCTACGAGCAGTACTTC.

This clonotype was recorded a few times. The rearrangement joins TRBV9 to TRBJ1-6; TRBD1 is a possible D gene (5 bases). The CDR3 extends over 13 amino acids. The germline V and J ends were trimmed by 0 bases and 7 bases, with 5 bases remaining between them. Germline V gives CDR1 SGDLS, CDR2 YYNGEE. Written as DNA, the CDR3 is TGTGCCAGCAGCGTAGAGGGGAATTCACCCCTCCACTTT. It encodes CASSVEGNSPLHF.

This clonotype was detected many times. V usage is TRBV7-9 and J usage is TRBJ2-3; D might be TRBD2 (5 bases). The CDR3 runs to 14 residues. V was trimmed by 5 bases and J by 4 bases, leaving 13 bases between them. The germline CDR1 and CDR2 sequences are SEHNR and FQNEAQ (reference sequence). The CDR3 reads CASSLDSTPDTQYF. The CDR3 bases are TGTGCCAGCAGCCTGGACTCAACCCCAGATACGCAGTATTTT. Variable domain in full (rest from reference TRBV7-9 and TRBJ2-3): DTGVSQNPRHKITKRGQNVTFRCDPISEHNRLYWYRQTLGQGPEFLTYFQNEAQLEKSRLLSDRFSAERPKGSFSTLEIQRTEQGDSAMYLCASSLDSTPDTQYFGPGTRLTVL.

Many counts were recorded for this clonotype. The V gene is TRBV20-1, the J gene TRBJ1-2; D call uncertain. Per the germline V gene, CDR1 is DFQATT and CDR2 is SNEGSKA (reference sequence). Deletions cut 2 bases from V and 0 bases from J, with 10 bases between. CDR3 length: 14 amino acids. Written as DNA, the CDR3 is TGCAGTGCTAGAAGACCAGCCTCTAACTATGGCTACACCTTC. Translating gives CSARRPASNYGYTF.

The chain couples TRBV6-5 to TRBJ1-4, with a possible D match to TRBD1 (5 bases). V dropped 2 bases and J dropped 2 bases, with 9 bases sitting between them. Germline CDR1 is MNHEY and CDR2 is SVGAGI. The CDR3 consists of 15 residues. CDR3 residues: CASSYRRGTNEKLFF. The CDR3 DNA follows: TGTGCCAGCAGTTACCGTCGGGGGACTAATGAAAAACTGTTTTTT.